The clone carrying this T cell receptor (beta chain) has only a few counts. Its antigen is still unknown. The second PCR ran about 7 to 12 cycles with a sample-barcoded 5' primer and J-beta primers. One entry per CDR3 protein, called by TCRdb with MiXCR from the 5' RACE reads. The sample yields approximately 960,000 distinct CDR3 sequences, about 28% seen once. These data come from a study of blood T cells in healthy people across ages. Study observations and caveats: Diversity estimates from one million T cells were considered underestimates.

The data also belong to a second study, concerning T cells of mothers and their children.

The sequence was obtained from a woman aged 40 to 50 in good health. Sequenced material: blood.

DNA for the CDR3: TGCGCCAGCAGCCCTTCTCGCGCAGATACGCAGTATTTT. Its translation: CASSPSRADTQYF. The chain links TRBV4-3 to TRBJ2-3, with D hard to call. The CDR3 spans 13 residues. Germline assignment: CDR1 LGHNA and CDR2 YSLEER. V was pared by 4 bases and J by 4 bases, with 9 bases between.